The rows below give T cell receptor beta chains drawn from one sample of a study of OX40 agonist ivuxolimab in advanced cancers. Generated by immunoSEQ multiplex PCR, the TCRdb table keeps only in-frame clones and is missing some. The sample has 30,000 to 45,000 clones, around 90% seen once; the top ten hold 3.5% to 5%. The sample consisted of CD4+ or CD8+ T cells sorted from blood, taken in a trial of the OX40 agonist ivuxolimab. These receptors came from an adult with an advanced solid tumor such as melanoma, head and neck, liver or kidney cancer. CDR3s include the opening cysteine and the closing phenylalanine or tryptophan. The D gene is left open where the match is weak. Clone size is given for some rows only: seen once, a few or many times, or a class if the clone is expanded.

J	D	size	V	DNA	CDR3
TRBJ2-7	TRBD1	.	TRBV7-2	TGTGCCAGCAGCGCCAGGACAGGGGCTCTCTACGAGCAGTACTTC	CASSARTGALYEQYF
TRBJ2-3	TRBD1	.	TRBV11-3	TGTGCCAGCAGCTTGGGGACAGCAGATACGCAGTATTTT	CASSLGTADTQYF
TRBJ1-2	.	.	TRBV28	TGTGCCAGCAGGGCCCCCGGGGGTGGGAAGGGCTACACCTTC	CASRAPGGGKGYTF
TRBJ1-6	.	.	TRBV11-2	TGTGCCAGCAGCTTGGGACAATATAATTCACCCCTCCACTTT	CASSLGQYNSPLHF
TRBJ1-2	.	.	TRBV9	TGTGCCAGCAGCGAAGGACCGGGACCTGACTATGGCTACACCTTC	CASSEGPGPDYGYTF
TRBJ2-3	TRBD1	.	TRBV7-9	TGTGCCAGCAGCCGACAGGGGAGAGGCGCAGATACGCAGTATTTT	CASSRQGRGADTQYF
TRBJ1-3	.	once	TRBV5-1	TGCGCCAGCAGAGTTAGCAGCTCTGGAAACACCATATATTTT	CASRVSSSGNTIYF
TRBJ2-3	.	once	TRBV28	TGTGCCAGCAGTTCCTATAGCACAGATACGCAGTATTTT	CASSSYSTDTQYF
TRBJ1-2	.	once	TRBV5-4	TGTGCCAGCAGCTTTGGACAAGACTATGGCTACACCTTC	CASSFGQDYGYTF
TRBJ2-7	.	.	TRBV30	TGTGCCTGGAACAAAATCAACAGGTTAACCGCCTACGAGCAGTACTTC	CAWNKINRLTAYEQYF
TRBJ2-5	.	once	TRBV11-2	TGTGCCAGCAGCTTAGGGGGTATTTTGGTTATGCAGACCCAGTACTTC	CASSLGGILVMQTQYF
TRBJ2-5	.	.	TRBV7-8	TGTGCCAGCAGCCCCAGGACCAGGCTGGTAACCCAGTACTTC	CASSPRTRLVTQYF
TRBJ2-6	TRBD1	.	TRBV2	TGTGCCAGCCTCAGACAGGGGGGGGCCAACGTCCTGACTTTC	CASLRQGGANVLTF
TRBJ1-2	TRBD1	.	TRBV30	TGTGCCACAAAACAGGGGGCAACTAACTATGGCTACACCTTC	CATKQGATNYGYTF
TRBJ2-5	TRBD2	.	TRBV9	TGTGCCAGCAGCGTAGGTTCGGGGAGCGGGAGGAGGGAAGAGACCCAGTACTTC	CASSVGSGSGRREETQYF
TRBJ2-7	.	once	TRBV28	TGTGCCAGCAGTTCCGACACTGGAGTAGAGAACGAGCAGTACTTC	CASSSDTGVENEQYF
TRBJ1-2	TRBD1	.	TRBV2	TGTGCCAGCAGAGCCCTAGGACAGGGGAGCTATGGCTACACCTTC	CASRALGQGSYGYTF
TRBJ2-1	.	.	TRBV2	TGTGCCAGCAAGGGAACAGGGCCTGGAGAGCAGTTCTTC	CASKGTGPGEQFF
TRBJ2-1	.	.	TRBV25-1	TGTGCCAGCAGTGAATCGGGGTACAATGAGCAGTTCTTC	CASSESGYNEQFF
TRBJ2-3	TRBD2	.	TRBV11-2	TGTGCCAGCAGCTTATTGTCCGGGGGGGCCGTCACAGATACGCAGTATTTT	CASSLLSGGAVTDTQYF
TRBJ2-3	.	.	TRBV4-1	TGCGCCAGCAGCCAAGTTTGGTACTCCCCGGGTACGCAGTATTTT	CASSQVWYSPGTQYF
TRBJ1-2	.	.	TRBV6-5	TGTGCCAGCAGTTACCTTCAGGGTGGCCATGGCTACACCTTC	CASSYLQGGHGYTF
TRBJ1-5	.	.	TRBV28	TGTGCCAGCAGTACCCGACGGAATACAAATCAGCCCCAGCATTTT	CASSTRRNTNQPQHF
TRBJ2-3	TRBD1	.	TRBV4-1	TGCGCCAGCAGCCATCCTAGGACAGGGGGCACAGATACGCAGTATTTT	CASSHPRTGGTDTQYF
TRBJ2-1	TRBD1	.	TRBV5-1	TGCGCCAGCAGCTTGGCAGGGGGCGCGGGCAATGAGCAGTTCTTC	CASSLAGGAGNEQFF
TRBJ2-1	TRBD2	.	TRBV19	TGTGCCAGTAGGTCAGTTGCTAGCGGGGAATATGAGCAGTTCTTC	CASRSVASGEYEQFF
TRBJ1-2	.	.	TRBV28	TGTGCCAGCAGTTTATCAGAGCTCTATGGCTACACCTTC	CASSLSELYGYTF
TRBJ1-4	.	once	TRBV5-4	TGTGCCAGCAGCGGCACCCGGGAGGGAAAACTGTTTTTT	CASSGTREGKLFF
TRBJ1-2	.	.	TRBV29-1	TGCAGCGTTCGCACCGGGGGGGACTCTGGCTACACCTTC	CSVRTGGDSGYTF
TRBJ2-7	.	.	TRBV7-2	TGTGCCAGCAGCTTATTCGGCGGGGGCCCCTACGAGCAGTACTTC	CASSLFGGGPYEQYF
TRBJ2-3	.	few	TRBV29-1	TGCAGCGTTGAGGGACTTAGCACAGATACGCAGTATTTT	CSVEGLSTDTQYF
TRBJ2-5	.	.	TRBV23-1	TGCGCCAGCAGTCAAACTGGAGAACAAGAGACCCAGTACTTC	CASSQTGEQETQYF
TRBJ2-1	TRBD2	.	TRBV9	TGTGCCAGCAGCGTTCCCGGGACTAGTAACTACAATGAGCAGTTCTTC	CASSVPGTSNYNEQFF
TRBJ2-5	TRBD2	.	TRBV27	TGTGCCAGCAGTTGGGGACTACCCCCGGGGACCCAGTACTTC	CASSWGLPPGTQYF
TRBJ2-7	.	.	TRBV6-5	TGTGCCAGCAGTTACTCGGAGCGTCCTACGGGCGAGCAGTACTTC	CASSYSERPTGEQYF
TRBJ2-7	.	.	TRBV4-2	TGTGCCAGCAGCCAACTGAGTGGACCCTACGAGCAGTACTTC	CASSQLSGPYEQYF
TRBJ2-7	TRBD2	.	TRBV5-1	TGCGCCAGCAGTCCCTGGACTAGCGGGTACGAGCAGTACTTC	CASSPWTSGYEQYF
TRBJ2-1	TRBD2	.	TRBV5-8	TGTGCCAGCAGCAAGCGACTAGCGGGAGGCAATGAGCAGTTCTTC	CASSKRLAGGNEQFF
TRBJ2-5	TRBD2	.	TRBV30	TGTGCCCTCCGGGGGGGGAAAGAGACCCAGTACTTC	CALRGGKETQYF
TRBJ1-4	.	.	TRBV9	TGTGCCAGCAGCGTAGGTCAAAACAGGGCAGGGCTGGAAAAACTGTTTTTT	CASSVGQNRAGLEKLFF
TRBJ1-6	.	.	TRBV30	TGTGCCTGGAGTGTAATAAGTTCACCCCTCCACTTT	CAWSVISSPLHF
TRBJ1-6	TRBD1	.	TRBV28	TGTGCCAGCAGTCCGTCCCGGACAGGGGCTGGAAATTCACCCCTCCACTTT	CASSPSRTGAGNSPLHF
TRBJ2-7	TRBD2	.	TRBV5-1	TGCGCCAGCAGCCCGAGAGCGGGGGTAAGAGACGAGCAGTACTTC	CASSPRAGVRDEQYF
TRBJ1-5	.	.	TRBV6-4	TGTGCACGAGGACAGCCCATCCAGGATCATAGCAATCAGCCCCAGCATTTT	CARGQPIQDHSNQPQHF
TRBJ1-2	.	.	TRBV28	TGTGCCAGCAGTTCCCCCGGCAGGAGGGAGTCGGGCTATGGCTACACCTTC	CASSSPGRRESGYGYTF
TRBJ1-2	.	.	TRBV18	TGTGCCAGCTCACCAGGGGGTTTGCTGAGCGGAACCCATGGCTACACCTTC	CASSPGGLLSGTHGYTF
TRBJ1-2	.	.	TRBV28	TGTGCCAGCAGTACCCCGTTGGGAGGGTATAGCTATGGCTACACCTTC	CASSTPLGGYSYGYTF
TRBJ2-3	TRBD1	.	TRBV11-3	TGTGCCAGCAGCTTAGGGGACAGGGGCACAGATACGCAGTATTTT	CASSLGDRGTDTQYF
TRBJ1-1	.	once	TRBV5-6	TGTGCCAGCAGCTTTTCAGGGTACCTGAACACTGAAGCTTTCTTT	CASSFSGYLNTEAFF
TRBJ2-1	TRBD2	once	TRBV19	TGTGCCACAACTTGGACGGGGGGGTCCTACAATGAGCAGTTCTTC	CATTWTGGSYNEQFF
TRBJ2-1	TRBD2	few	TRBV18	TGTGCCAGCTCACCCGTACTAGCGGGAGGGAATGAGCAGTTCTTC	CASSPVLAGGNEQFF
TRBJ2-7	.	.	TRBV5-1	TGCGCCAGCAGCGTGAACCCTAGGGGCGAGCAGTACTTC	CASSVNPRGEQYF
TRBJ1-4	.	.	TRBV14	TGTGCCAGCAGCCAAGGGAAGCCTACCGGAAAACTGTTTTTT	CASSQGKPTGKLFF
TRBJ1-4	.	once	TRBV16	TGTGCCAGCAGCCAATTCAGGACTGCAACTAATGAAAAACTGTTTTTT	CASSQFRTATNEKLFF
TRBJ2-5	.	.	TRBV7-2	TGTGCCAGCAGCTTAGAGACACTAACAGAGACCCAGTACTTC	CASSLETLTETQYF
TRBJ2-2	.	.	TRBV18	TGTGCCAGCTCACCAGGACAGACCGGGGAGCTGTTTTTT	CASSPGQTGELFF
TRBJ2-7	TRBD2	.	TRBV6-5	TGTGCCAGCAGTCCCAGCGGGAGCGGCTCCTACGAGCAGTACTTC	CASSPSGSGSYEQYF
TRBJ1-1	.	.	TRBV21-1	TGTGCCAGCAGCAAAAAAAAGGGGGGAGCGGGGGGAAACACTGAAGCTTTCTTT	CASSKKKGGAGGNTEAFF